This is a list of T cell receptor beta chains from one sample in a study of cytomegalovirus exposure and HLA in healthy donors. The method was immunoSEQ multiplex PCR; TCRdb's version includes in-frame clones alone and lacks a portion of them. The repertoire has some 98,000 clones, 70% to 90% of them found once; the top ten carry about 4%. Material for sequencing was PBMCs. All receptors derive from a woman in her twenties or thirties in good health and CMV-seronegative. The CDR3 runs from the conserved cysteine through the conserved F or W. Fields, in order: V gene, CDR3 length, clone size, J gene, D gene, CDR3 protein, CDR3 DNA. The D gene is left open where the match is weak. Rows give clone size only sometimes, using once, few, many, or a class for an expanded clone.

TRBV10-3	17	few	TRBJ1-2	TRBD1	CAISESIPGQGTSGYTF	TGTGCCATCAGTGAGTCCATCCCCGGACAGGGGACTTCTGGCTACACCTTC
TRBV6-6	13	NA	TRBJ2-7	NA	CASSGQTRYEQYF	TGTGCCAGCAGTGGACAGACCCGCTACGAGCAGTACTTC
TRBV19	12	once	TRBJ1-2	NA	CASTTENYGYTF	TGTGCCAGTACCACGGAGAACTATGGCTACACCTTC
TRBV5-5	15	NA	TRBJ2-5	NA	CASSLYLTLQETQYF	TGTGCCAGCAGCTTGTATCTAACCTTACAAGAGACCCAGTACTTC
TRBV4-1	15	NA	TRBJ2-5	NA	CASSQGRVVGETQYF	TGCGCCAGCAGCCAAGGGAGGGTAGTAGGAGAGACCCAGTACTTC
TRBV7-9	14	NA	TRBJ1-2	NA	CAIERGRTLGGYTF	TGTGCCATAGAGAGGGGGAGAACCCTCGGAGGCTACACCTTC
TRBV4-2	16	NA	TRBJ1-1	NA	CASSQDLMAGDTEAFF	TGTGCCAGCAGCCAAGATCTTATGGCGGGGGACACTGAAGCTTTCTTT
TRBV19	16	NA	TRBJ2-2	NA	CASSLLPIGNTGELFF	TGTGCCAGTAGCCTACTCCCCATTGGGAACACCGGGGAGCTGTTTTTT
TRBV2	13	once	TRBJ1-1	NA	CASSEEGGTEAFF	TGTGCCAGCAGTGAAGAAGGAGGCACTGAAGCTTTCTTT
TRBV7-6	13	NA	TRBJ1-1	NA	CASSPPDYTEAFF	TGTGCCAGCAGCCCCCCAGACTACACTGAAGCTTTCTTT
TRBV7-2	12	NA	TRBJ2-3	NA	CASSPAGDTQYF	TGTGCCAGCAGCCCGGCGGGGGATACGCAGTATTTT
TRBV6-5	15	NA	TRBJ2-5	TRBD2	CASSYARLAGETQYF	TGTGCCAGCAGTTACGCCAGACTAGCCGGAGAGACCCAGTACTTC
TRBV7-2	16	NA	TRBJ2-7	TRBD2	CASSLEGGLDSYEQYF	TGTGCCAGCAGCTTAGAGGGGGGACTAGACTCCTACGAGCAGTACTTC
TRBV29-1	14	NA	TRBJ2-2	NA	CSALKDSYTGELFF	TGCAGCGCCCTAAAGGACTCCTACACCGGGGAGCTGTTTTTT
TRBV5-5	15	NA	TRBJ1-5	NA	CASSFWSGENQPQHF	TGTGCCAGCAGCTTTTGGTCCGGAGAGAATCAGCCCCAGCATTTT
TRBV27	15	NA	TRBJ2-2	NA	CASSFGLIGAGELFF	TGTGCCAGCAGTTTCGGACTTATCGGGGCCGGGGAGCTGTTTTTT
TRBV28	14	NA	TRBJ1-1	NA	CASSFSVGSGEAFF	TGTGCCAGCAGTTTCTCGGTGGGTTCGGGTGAAGCTTTCTTT
TRBV27	14	NA	TRBJ2-3	NA	CASSADFGPDTQYF	TGTGCCAGCAGTGCGGACTTTGGGCCAGATACGCAGTATTTT
TRBV28	17	NA	TRBJ2-4	NA	CASGPYWDSGLAPVQYF	TGTGCCAGCGGCCCTTACTGGGACAGCGGACTAGCCCCGGTTCAGTACTTC
TRBV6-6	12	NA	TRBJ1-5	NA	CASSYEYRPQHF	TGTGCCAGCAGTTACGAGTATAGGCCCCAGCATTTT
TRBV11-3	15	once	TRBJ2-1	TRBD2	CASSLSGGSYNEQFF	TGTGCCAGCAGCCTTAGCGGGGGGAGCTACAATGAGCAGTTCTTC
TRBV2	17	NA	TRBJ2-7	NA	CASSETPFPSSSYEQYF	TGTGCCAGCAGTGAAACCCCCTTTCCTAGCAGCTCCTACGAGCAGTACTTC
TRBV28	15	NA	TRBJ1-2	NA	CASSARQQSNYGYTF	TGTGCCAGCAGTGCCAGACAGCAATCTAACTATGGCTACACCTTC
TRBV7-8	15	few	TRBJ2-1	TRBD2	CASSHSGMSYNEQFF	TGTGCCAGCAGCCATAGCGGGATGTCCTACAATGAGCAGTTCTTC
TRBV5-1	15	NA	TRBJ1-1	TRBD1	CASSFTGAMNTEAFF	TGCGCCAGCAGCTTCACAGGGGCTATGAACACTGAAGCTTTCTTT
TRBV27	13	NA	TRBJ2-1	NA	CASSGDLAHEQFF	TGTGCCAGCAGTGGAGACCTAGCCCATGAGCAGTTCTTC
TRBV6-6	12	NA	TRBJ1-1	NA	CASSYGRVEAFF	TGTGCCAGCAGTTATGGTCGGGTTGAAGCTTTCTTT
TRBV6-5	13	NA	TRBJ2-7	NA	CASRPGTKGEQYF	TGTGCCAGCAGACCCGGGACAAAAGGCGAGCAGTACTTC
TRBV28	16	NA	TRBJ1-3	NA	CASSRTGRASGNTIYF	TGTGCCAGCAGCCGAACAGGCCGCGCTTCTGGAAACACCATATATTTT
TRBV2	13	NA	TRBJ1-6	NA	CASSGSSGSPLHF	TGTGCCAGCAGTGGTTCGTCGGGGTCACCCCTCCACTTT
TRBV11-2	16	NA	TRBJ2-2	TRBD2	CASTSTGGLFGGELFF	TGTGCCAGCACCTCGACGGGGGGGCTGTTCGGCGGGGAGCTGTTTTTT
TRBV11-2	14	NA	TRBJ2-7	NA	CASSWAGAGYEQYF	TGTGCCAGCAGTTGGGCGGGGGCCGGGTACGAGCAGTACTTC
TRBV6-5	15	once	TRBJ2-7	NA	CASSYLPFSSYEQYF	TGTGCCAGCAGTTACCTCCCATTCAGCTCCTACGAGCAGTACTTC
TRBV4-2	17	NA	TRBJ2-7	TRBD1	CASSQGLGQVIPYEQYF	TGTGCCAGCAGCCAGGGCCTGGGACAGGTGATCCCCTACGAGCAGTACTTC
TRBV10-3	12	NA	TRBJ2-5	TRBD2	CATTGTRETQYF	TGTGCCACCACCGGGACTAGAGAGACCCAGTACTTC
TRBV7-3	14	NA	TRBJ1-1	NA	CASRPAGIGTEAFF	TGTGCCAGCAGACCCGCAGGGATCGGCACTGAAGCTTTCTTT
TRBV6-1	12	NA	TRBJ2-7	NA	CASSPQGYEQYF	TGTGCCAGCAGCCCCCAGGGCTACGAGCAGTACTTC
TRBV7-6	17	NA	TRBJ2-4	NA	CASSLMVRGAKQNIQYF	TGTGCCAGCAGCTTAATGGTTCGGGGGGCAAAGCAAAACATTCAGTACTTC
TRBV6-5	13	NA	TRBJ1-5	TRBD1	CASSRTGDQPQHF	TGTGCCAGCAGCCGGACAGGGGATCAGCCCCAGCATTTT
TRBV19	15	NA	TRBJ2-7	TRBD1	CASSDTGTGLPLQYF	TGTGCCAGTAGTGACACCGGGACAGGGTTACCTTTGCAGTACTTC
TRBV27	15	once	TRBJ2-1	NA	CASNLGEDAYNEQFF	TGTGCCAGCAACCTAGGGGAGGACGCATACAATGAGCAGTTCTTC
TRBV7-8	15	few	TRBJ1-1	NA	CASSLGHSGNTEAFF	TGTGCCAGCAGCTTAGGTCATTCGGGGAACACTGAAGCTTTCTTT
TRBV6-5	14	NA	TRBJ2-7	NA	CATKLSLAYYEQYF	TGTGCCACCAAGCTGTCCTTAGCGTACTACGAGCAGTACTTC
TRBV18	16	NA	TRBJ2-7	TRBD1	CASSLGQGARSYEQYF	TGTGCCAGCTCACTTGGACAGGGGGCGAGGTCGTACGAGCAGTACTTC